This T cell receptor (beta chain) appears in the sequencing data of a study of cytomegalovirus exposure and HLA in healthy donors. Study observations and caveats: Roughly even sequencing depth across donors was the assumption behind the presence/absence analyses.

PCR primers comprised 60 Vbeta and 13 Jbeta primers. Only in-frame clones appear in the TCRdb table, and some are missing; sequencing was by immunoSEQ multiplex PCR. The sample shows 85,000 to 100,000 clones, approximately 72% of them seen only once. Germline CDR1 and CDR2: SGHAT and FQNNGV. The CDR3 has 14 amino acids. The junction had 4 bases not matched to a gene; V was cut back by 4 bases and J by 5 bases. As concerns this clone: Its target is not known.

This sequence was found in a man in his forties in good health and CMV-seropositive. V gene TRBV11-2 combines with J gene TRBJ2-5; TRBD1 aligns across 10 bases. Sequencing was done on a sample of PBMCs. Written as DNA, the CDR3 is TGTGCCAGCAGCTCCTGGACAGGGGGGGAGACCCAGTACTTC. Protein: CASSSWTGGETQYF.